This T cell receptor beta chain originates from a study of technical replicates of blood from a few donors (dated by TCRdb to the late 2010s). Compared with germline, V lacks 4 bases and J lacks 6 bases; bases without a gene match: 18. Per the germline V gene, MGHRA is the CDR1 and YSYEKL is the CDR2. The CDR3 numbers 18 residues from cysteine through phenylalanine. Only CDR3 DNA remains: 54 bases, in frame from the first base. Receptors were amplified or captured by the immunoSEQ multiplex PCR assay. The clones in this table, taken by TCRdb from immuneACCESS, are in-frame only. Not every clone is retained; where verified, under half of the shortfall comes from an unresolved V gene, and the cause of the rest is unknown. For this sample there are about 84,000 clones; 85% to 95% appear just once. The ten largest make up around 0.3% of the sample. As regards this clone: Its specific antigen is unknown. Base quality data are lacking; no much larger clone is found one base away.

Sequencing was performed on T cells isolated from PBMCs. The rearrangement joined TRBV4-1 to TRBJ2-7, with 10 bases in between that match TRBD2. The clonotype comes from a human donor in good health. The CDR3 in this case is CASSPPHVPSGRTGEQYF. The bases are TGCGCCAGCAGCCCCCCCCATGTTCCTAGCGGGAGAACGGGCGAGCAGTACTTC.